This T cell receptor (beta chain) was documented in a study of shared clonotypes between healthy human individuals. Across the study: Those who served as donors were a couple of women and a few men between the ages of 18 and 49.

Findings and limits, study-wide: Among donors, the sharing of clonotypes was expected to be influenced by sequencing depth. Even with large depth, rarefaction showed that sorted-subset sequencing was incomplete.

Some clones are missing from TCRdb's copy, which holds only in-frame ones; the method was immunoSEQ multiplex PCR. The table lists approximately 2,000,000 clones, 80% to 95% of them singletons, with more than 1.5% in the top ten. CD45RO-negative, CCR7-selected cells formed the naive CD8 fraction, which excluded terminally differentiated effector memory CD45RA+ cells. Only Caucasian adults living in Nashville, Tennessee made up the donor group. V lost 0 bases to trimming and J lost 2 bases, with 8 bases between them. This CDR3 spans 14 amino acids. CDR1 is LNHDA and CDR2 is SQIVND in the germline V gene (reference sequence). In the case of this clone: Its specificity is unknown.

The sequenced sample was naive CD8+ T cells from PBMCs. The receptor comes from a man between 18 and 29 years old in good health. Some clones in this sample may be carry-over from other donors' samples. This chain joins TRBV19 and TRBJ2-7; D gene unclear. For the CDR3, the DNA is TGTGCCAGTAGTATAGAGCACGGGCCCTACGAGCAGTACTTC. This translates into CASSIEHGPYEQYF.